The 5 T cell receptor beta chains below were found in one sample sequenced in a study of blood T cell repertoires in COVID-19. Assay used: immunoSEQ multiplex PCR; TCRdb lists only in-frame clones, some missing. The sample records approximately 76,000 clones, approximately 86% being singletons. The sequencing sample was made of peripheral blood. The receptors shown here come from a woman aged 60 to 75 with acute or convalescent COVID-19.

This clone occurred a few times. V usage is TRBV7-9 and J usage is TRBJ2-6; 9 bases are shared with TRBD1. V shed 2 bases, J shed 2 bases, and the junction held 7 bases outside the gene matches. CDR1 is SEHNR and CDR2 is FQNEAQ in the germline V gene (reference sequence). This CDR3 spans 18 amino acids. This CDR3 is CASSLSWTGVTGANVLTF. CDR3 sequence (DNA): TGTGCCAGCAGCTTAAGCTGGACAGGGGTAACTGGGGCCAACGTCCTGACTTTC.

This clone was detected only a few times. The chain couples TRBV3-1 (or the pseudogene TRBV3-2) to TRBJ1-4, with D perhaps TRBD1 (5 bases). Deletions cut 4 bases from V and 8 bases from J, with 20 bases between. From germline, CDR1 is LGHDT and CDR2 YNNKEL (reference sequence). The CDR3 length is 16 residues. CDR3 bases: TGTGCCAGCAGCCTTAGAACGGGAGCCGGGGGGGAAAAACTGTTTTTT. It is translated as CASSLRTGAGGEKLFF.

This rearrangement joins TRBV4-1 to TRBJ2-3; TRBD1 might be the D (5 bases). Germline lookup yields CDR1 MGHRA and CDR2 YSYEKL. The V and J ends lost 3 bases and 3 bases respectively, with 7 bases between them. This CDR3 has 13 amino acids. CDR3 coding DNA: TGCGCCAGCAGCCACCGACAGACAGATACGCAGTATTTT. The encoded protein is CASSHRQTDTQYF.

The chain links TRBV9 to TRBJ2-3, with a weak D call TRBD1 (5 bases). The V and J ends lost 0 bases and 2 bases respectively, with 10 bases between them. This CDR3 is built from 15 residues. Germline CDR1 is SGDLS and CDR2 is YYNGEE. The CDR3 spells CASSVAQGSTDTQYF. DNA of the CDR3: TGTGCCAGCAGCGTAGCGCAGGGCTCCACAGATACGCAGTATTTT.

The rearrangement uses TRBV11-3 and TRBJ2-3; the D gene is possibly TRBD1 (5 bases). CDR1 and CDR2 (germline): SGHNT, YENEEA. V was shortened by 5 bases and J by 8 bases, with 17 bases between the two germline ends. The CDR3 has 14 amino acids. The CDR3 region has the DNA TGTGCCAGCAGCCCCCGCCAGGGCCAGGGTACGCAGTATTTT. Protein product: CASSPRQGQGTQYF.